This T cell receptor beta chain was captured in a study of blood T cell repertoires in COVID-19. Data came from immunoSEQ multiplex PCR; TCRdb stores just in-frame clones and leaves some out. The sample has fewer than 400,000 clones, 85% to 90% seen once. CDR1 and CDR2 from the germline V gene are KGHSH and LQKENI. This CDR3 comprises 16 residues. V gave up 2 bases and J gave up 2 bases; unmatched junction bases: 6. This chain links TRBV18 with TRBJ2-1; 7 positions match TRBD2. The receptor's source is a woman aged 30 to 39 who had recovered from COVID-19. The specimen sequenced was PBMCs or T cells enriched from blood (not recorded which). The CDR3 here is CASSPIRGEPYNEQFF. The CDR3 DNA is TGTGCCAGCTCACCAATTCGGGGGGAACCCTACAATGAGCAGTTCTTC.